This TCR beta chain was sequenced during a study of cytomegalovirus exposure and HLA in healthy donors. The wider study: Drawn from HLA-typed donors, about 85 million unique TCRs were held in an early data release. Study-wide points: Segments of the TCR beta V type were, in most cases, productive about 90% or about 30% of the time in an earlier analysis. Later analysis demonstrated an association between a missense DCLRE1C variant and TCR beta V- and J-gene trimming.

The PCR contained 60 Vbeta and 13 Jbeta primers. TCRdb's table, derived via immunoSEQ multiplex PCR, lists solely in-frame clones and lacks some. This sample yields over 100,000 clones, of which 70% to 80% are seen a single time; 1.5% belongs to the top ten. Everyone who donated was a healthy bone marrow donor. The CDR3 loop spans 12 amino acids. Per the germline V gene, CDR1 is SGHRS and CDR2 is YFSETQ. Trimming cost V 7 bases and J 7 bases; bases outside gene matches: 3. As to this clone: Its antigen is unknown.

The receptor's source is a female donor in good health and CMV-seronegative. The V gene is TRBV5-1, the J gene TRBJ2-2; 8 bases map to TRBD1. Sequencing was done on a sample of PBMCs. CDR3 loop: CASGQGSGELFF. CDR3 coding DNA: TGCGCCAGCGGACAGGGTAGCGGGGAGCTGTTTTTT.